These 24 T cell receptor beta chains came from one sample sequenced in a study of OX40 agonist ivuxolimab in advanced cancers. This table comes from immunoSEQ multiplex PCR, and its TCRdb copy is limited to in-frame clones, with some not included. The sample consists of approximately 60,000 clones, around 77% of them appearing once. Sequences were derived from CD4+ or CD8+ T cells sorted from blood, sampled in a trial of the OX40 agonist ivuxolimab. The receptor set was obtained from an adult with an advanced solid tumor such as melanoma, head and neck, liver or kidney cancer.

This rearrangement joins TRBV6-1 to TRBJ2-5, with D perhaps TRBD2 (6 bases). Trimming pared 1 base from V and 4 bases from J, leaving 10 bases between. The CDR3 totals 14 residues. Looked up from germline, CDR1 is MNHNS and CDR2 is SASEGT. The CDR3 DNA reads TGTGCCAGCAGTGAAGGGAGGGCAGGAGAGACCCAGTACTTC. Translated, it gives CASSEGRAGETQYF.

The chain joins TRBV27 to TRBJ2-2; 8 bases match TRBD1. CDR3 length: 16 amino acids. CDR1 MNHEY and CDR2 SMNVEV come from the germline V gene (reference sequence). Trimming removed 2 bases from V and 5 bases from J; junction bases left unmatched: 7. CDR3 DNA: TGTGCCAGCAGTTTAGGGGCAGGGGGCAAGACCGGGGAGCTGTTTTTT. This translates into CASSLGAGGKTGELFF.

The J gene is TRBJ2-5, the V gene TRBV11-2; D is possibly TRBD1 (6 bases). In germline, CDR1 is SGHAT, CDR2 FQNNGV. Trimming shortened V by 6 bases and J by 5 bases, and 16 bases separated the two germline ends. The CDR3 is made up of 14 amino acids. The CDR3 DNA reads TGTGCCAGCAGATCTAGGGGGTCCGGGGAGACCCAGTACTTC. Protein product: CASRSRGSGETQYF. Full variable domain (rest looked up from reference TRBV11-2 and TRBJ2-5): EAGVAQSPRYKIIEKRQSVAFWCNPISGHATLYWYQQILGQGPKLLIQFQNNGVVDDSQLPKDRFSAERLKGVDSTLKIQPAKLEDSAVYLCASRSRGSGETQYFGPGTRLLVL.

The V call is TRBV15, the J call TRBJ1-4; the D is unclear. The CDR3 consists of 15 residues. Germline CDR1 LNHNV, CDR2 YYDKDF (reference sequence). V dropped 0 bases and J dropped 8 bases, with 13 bases sitting between them. The CDR3 reads CATSRDQPVREKLFF. CDR3 nucleotide sequence: TGTGCCACCAGCAGAGATCAGCCCGTCCGAGAAAAACTGTTTTTT.

DNA for the CDR3: TGCGCCAGCAGCCAAGAGGTGGCCACAGGCCTCAGCGGCTATGGCTACACCTTC. This sequence encodes CASSQEVATGLSGYGYTF. This chain links TRBV4-1 with TRBJ1-2; D may be TRBD1 (5 bases). There are 18 residues in the CDR3. Deletions cut 0 bases from V and 4 bases from J, with 21 bases between. Germline CDR1 and CDR2: MGHRA and YSYEKL.

V is TRBV6-5 and J is TRBJ1-6; D gene unclear. The CDR3 consists of 13 residues. The V gene's germline CDR1 is MNHEY and CDR2 SVGAGI. Deletions cut 5 bases from V and 9 bases from J, with 11 bases between. The CDR3 coding sequence is TGTGCCAGCAGTGAATTCCGGGTTTCACCCCTCCACTTT. Translated, it gives CASSEFRVSPLHF.

This clone was seen only a few times. The chain has TRBV4-3 and TRBJ2-1, with TRBD2 matching 14 bases. CDR1 is LGHNA, CDR2 YSLEER, per germline. The V and J ends lost 2 bases and 8 bases, in that order; junction bases with no gene match: 14. This CDR3 comprises 19 residues. CDR3 bases: TGCGCCAGCAGCCAAAAGACTAGCGGGGGGGCAAGTTTCCCCCATGAGCAGTTCTTC. Protein sequence: CASSQKTSGGASFPHEQFF.

The V call is TRBV7-2, the J call TRBJ2-7, with 7 bases aligning to TRBD1. CDR1 and CDR2 from the germline V gene are SGHTA and FQGNSA. The J segment lost 9 bases and the V segment lost 5 bases, leaving 10 bases of the junction unmatched. The CDR3 has 13 residues. The CDR3 bases are TGTGCCAGCAGCAGGGGACAGAACAAGGGGCAGTACTTC. Residues: CASSRGQNKGQYF. Supplemented by reference TRBV7-2 and TRBJ2-7, the full variable domain reads GAGVSQSPSNKVTEKGKDVELRCDPISGHTALYWYRQSLGQGLEFLIYFQGNSAPDKSGLPSDRFSAERTGGSVSTLTIQRTQQEDSAVYLCASSRGQNKGQYFGPGTRLTVT.

The chain is built from TRBV5-1 and TRBJ2-7; D possibly matches TRBD1 or TRBD2 (5 bases each). Trimming left V 4 bases short and J 0 bases short, with 14 bases between. Germline V CDR1 and CDR2: SGHRS, YFSETQ. The CDR3 totals 15 residues. This CDR3 reads CASSAPGTVSYEQYF. The DNA for the CDR3 is TGCGCCAGCAGCGCGCCCGGGACGGTCTCCTACGAGCAGTACTTC.

This rearrangement joins TRBV19 to TRBJ2-3, with D hard to call. This CDR3 has 15 amino acids. Germline CDR1 and CDR2: LNHDA and SQIVND (reference sequence). V was shortened by 4 bases and J by 0 bases, with 11 bases between the two germline ends. DNA for the CDR3: TGTGCCAGTAGTAGCCTTTACGGTAGCACAGATACGCAGTATTTT. The encoded protein is CASSSLYGSTDTQYF.

CDR3 protein: CASSLAVSPVPYEQYF. CDR3 bases: TGTGCCAGCAGCTTGGCCGTGTCCCCCGTGCCCTACGAGCAGTACTTC. The V gene is TRBV5-4, the J gene TRBJ2-7; the D is unclear. Trimming pared 0 bases from V and 2 bases from J, leaving 15 bases between. Germline V gives CDR1 SGHNT, CDR2 YYREEE (reference sequence). The CDR3 consists of 16 residues.

The chain links TRBV7-7 to TRBJ2-1; D is uncertain. Trimming shortened V by 1 base and J by 6 bases, and 7 bases separated the two germline ends. The CDR3 has 13 residues. The germline gives CDR1 SSHAT, CDR2 FNYEAQ (reference sequence). The CDR3 nucleotides are TGTGCCAGCAGCTTAGGGCTACGCAATGAGCAGTTCTTC. Its protein product is CASSLGLRNEQFF.

This clone was counted only a few times. The CDR3 region is CASSRDRGGTDTQYF. As DNA, the CDR3 is TGTGCCAGCAGCCGTGACAGGGGAGGCACAGATACGCAGTATTTT. The V and J genes are TRBV7-3 and TRBJ2-3, with 8 bases identical to TRBD1. Germline V gives CDR1 SGHTA, CDR2 FQGTGA. This CDR3 has 15 amino acids. The junction had 5 bases not matched to a gene; V was cut back by 5 bases and J by 1 base.

The genes are TRBV7-8 and TRBJ2-2; 8 bases line up with TRBD1. V lost 5 bases to trimming and J lost 1 base; unmatched junction nucleotides: 6. Germline lookup yields CDR1 SGHVS and CDR2 FQNEAQ. This CDR3 comprises 16 residues. The DNA of the CDR3 is TGTGCCAGCAGCATCACCGGGACAGGGAACACCGGGGAGCTGTTTTTT. As protein: CASSITGTGNTGELFF. The full variable domain, completed using reference TRBV7-8 and TRBJ2-2, is GAGVSQSPRYKVAKRGQDVALRCDPISGHVSLFWYQQALGQGPEFLTYFQNEAQLDKSGLPSDRFFAERPEGSVSTLKIQRTQQEDSAVYLCASSITGTGNTGELFFGEGSRLTVL.

In its sample, this clone was seen a few times. This chain joins TRBV25-1 and TRBJ1-2, with D perhaps matching TRBD1 (5 bases). CDR1 is MGHDK, CDR2 SYGVNS, per germline. Deletions cut 3 bases from V and 6 bases from J, with 23 bases between. This CDR3 has 17 residues. CDR3 in DNA: TGTGCCAGCAGTGAGGAGTCGGCAGGGAGGGCGATGCATGGCTACACCTTC. This gives the protein CASSEESAGRAMHGYTF.

The rearrangement joins TRBV27 to TRBJ2-1; 9 bases match TRBD2. V was clipped by 7 bases and J by 5 bases; unmatched bases: 6. Germline V gene lookup returns CDR1 MNHEY and CDR2 SMNVEV (reference sequence). The CDR3 runs to 14 residues. CDR3 bases: TGTGCCAGCAAACGGACTAGCGCAAACAATGAGCAGTTCTTC. As protein: CASKRTSANNEQFF.

This rearrangement joins TRBV6-4 to TRBJ1-2; 12 bases are shared with TRBD1. This CDR3 has 17 residues. Germline V CDR1 and CDR2: MRHNA, SNTAGT. J lost 4 bases, V lost 3 bases, and 9 bases had no gene match. This CDR3 reads CASSEWDRGPLGYGYTF. The DNA of the CDR3 is TGTGCCAGCAGTGAATGGGACAGGGGGCCACTTGGCTATGGCTACACCTTC.

The V and J genes are TRBV19 and TRBJ2-1; TRBD2 matches at 7 bases. Germline V lookup: CDR1 LNHDA, CDR2 SQIVND (reference sequence). The CDR3 totals 12 residues. Germline trimming cut 11 bases from V and 4 bases from J; bases unmatched to any gene: 5. The chain's CDR3 is CAASGLYNEQFF. The CDR3 DNA reads as TGTGCCGCCTCGGGACTATACAATGAGCAGTTCTTC.

The V call is TRBV2, the J call TRBJ1-5, with 7 bases that match TRBD1. The germline gives CDR1 SNHLY, CDR2 FYNNEI. The CDR3 length is 15 residues. The V gene end was trimmed by 5 bases and the J gene end by 6 bases; junction bases not matched to a gene: 10. For the CDR3, the DNA is TGTGCCAGCAGTCACCAGACAGGGCGGCTTCAGCCCCAGCATTTT. Its protein product is CASSHQTGRLQPQHF.

As to this clone: The same CDR3 can be traced to other DNA sequences in this sample. J is TRBJ2-5 and V is TRBV5-6; D call uncertain. Trimming stripped 2 bases from V and 5 bases from J, with 4 bases between. CDR1 and CDR2 (germline): SGHDT, YYEEEE. This CDR3 is built from 11 residues. CDR3 protein: CASSLRETQYF. CDR3 DNA sequence: TGTGCCAGCAGCTTAAGGGAGACCCAGTACTTC. Combining the CDR3 with reference TRBV5-6 and TRBJ2-5 gives the whole variable domain DAGVTQSPTHLIKTRGQQVTLRCSPKSGHDTVSWYQQALGQGPQFIFQYYEEEERQRGNFPDRFSGHQFPNYSSELNVNALLLGDSALYLCASSLRETQYFGPGTRLLVL.

CDR3 nucleotides: TGTGCCAGCAGCGCCTCCGGGACTAGCGGGGGGGGACGCTACGAGCAGTACTTC. Its translation: CASSASGTSGGGRYEQYF. The rearrangement links TRBV7-2 to TRBJ2-7, with 16 bases aligning to TRBD2. CDR1 is SGHTA and CDR2 is FQGNSA in the germline V gene. The CDR3 totals 18 residues. V lost 5 bases to trimming and J lost 3 bases; unmatched junction nucleotides: 10.

This chain links TRBV5-1 with TRBJ1-1; no firm D call. Germline assignment: CDR1 SGHRS and CDR2 YFSETQ. There are 14 residues in the CDR3. The germline V and J ends were trimmed by 3 bases and 7 bases, with 16 bases remaining between them. CDR3 residues: CASSSPASEGEAFF. CDR3 bases: TGCGCCAGCAGCTCCCCCGCGTCTGAGGGTGAAGCTTTCTTT.

The chain couples TRBV18 to TRBJ1-6, with D unresolved. There are 14 residues in the CDR3. Trimming took 2 bases from V and 7 from J, leaving 9 bases between them. CDR1 and CDR2 from the germline V gene are KGHSH and LQKENI. The CDR3 DNA is TGTGCCAGCTCACCAGTAAGCCTAAATTCACCCCTCCACTTT. This encodes CASSPVSLNSPLHF.

This chain joins TRBV27 and TRBJ1-1, with a weak D call TRBD1 (6 bases). Germline V gene sequence: CDR1 MNHEY, CDR2 SMNVEV (reference sequence). Trimming cost V 2 bases and J 5 bases, with 15 bases left between them. The length of the CDR3 is 15 residues. CDR3 region: CASSLRGGTRTEAFF. For the CDR3, the DNA is TGTGCCAGCAGTTTAAGGGGGGGGACTAGGACTGAAGCTTTCTTT.